Listed below are T cell receptor beta chains from one sample, sequenced in a study of blood T cell repertoires in COVID-19. Sequencing used immunoSEQ multiplex PCR; TCRdb keeps in-frame clones, though not all of them. The sample holds approximately 89,000 clones, about 80% seen once. The sample consisted of peripheral blood. The receptors shown here come from a man in his sixties or seventies with acute or convalescent COVID-19. Each CDR3 is given with its conserved first and last residue. Fields, in order: clone size, J gene, D gene, CDR3 length, V gene, CDR3 DNA, CDR3 protein. The D gene is left open where the match is weak. Only some rows state a clone size, as once, few, many or a class for expanded clones.

size: .
J: TRBJ2-5
D: .
length: 13
V: TRBV27
DNA: TGTGCCAGCAGAGAGTTAGGGGGAGAGACCCAGTACTTC
CDR3: CASRELGGETQYF

size: .
J: TRBJ1-1
D: TRBD1
length: 13
V: TRBV15
DNA: TGTGCCACCAGGACAGGGCAGAACACTGAAGCTTTCTTT
CDR3: CATRTGQNTEAFF

size: .
J: TRBJ1-5
D: TRBD1
length: 15
V: TRBV7-2
DNA: TGTGCCAGCAGCTTCGCAGGGGGCCTCAATCAGCCCCAGCATTTT
CDR3: CASSFAGGLNQPQHF

size: few
J: TRBJ2-5
D: .
length: 13
V: TRBV11-2
DNA: TGTGCCAGCAGCTCAGAAGGAGGAGAGACCCAGTACTTC
CDR3: CASSSEGGETQYF

size: .
J: TRBJ2-3
D: TRBD2
length: 15
V: TRBV6-5
DNA: TGTGCCAGCACTCTACCTAGCGGGCGCACAGATACGCAGTATTTT
CDR3: CASTLPSGRTDTQYF

size: .
J: TRBJ2-7
D: TRBD1
length: 14
V: TRBV27
DNA: TGTGCCAGCAGTACGACAGGGCCAACCTACGAGCAGTACTTC
CDR3: CASSTTGPTYEQYF

size: .
J: TRBJ1-1
D: .
length: 14
V: TRBV5-4
DNA: TGTGCCAGCAGCCTCAGGGTACCGAACACTGAAGCTTTCTTT
CDR3: CASSLRVPNTEAFF

size: .
J: TRBJ2-5
D: .
length: 12
V: TRBV5-1
DNA: TGCGCCAGCTTTGAGGTTGAGGAGACCCAGTACTTC
CDR3: CASFEVEETQYF

size: .
J: TRBJ1-2
D: TRBD1
length: 16
V: TRBV5-4
DNA: TGTGCCAGCAGCTTGGCCTATACAGGGGTTAGCTATGGCTACACCTTC
CDR3: CASSLAYTGVSYGYTF

size: few
J: TRBJ1-2
D: .
length: 16
V: TRBV12-5
DNA: TGTGCTAGTGGTTTGCACCAATCAGGGGCCCCCTATGGCTACACCTTC
CDR3: CASGLHQSGAPYGYTF

size: .
J: TRBJ1-6
D: TRBD1
length: 12
V: TRBV27
DNA: TGTGCCAGCAGGCGACAGGGATCACCCCTCCACTTT
CDR3: CASRRQGSPLHF

size: .
J: TRBJ2-7
D: TRBD1
length: 15
V: TRBV7-9
DNA: TGTGCCAGCATGAAAGGGGGACAGTTTGTGTACGAGCAGTACTTC
CDR3: CASMKGGQFVYEQYF

size: .
J: TRBJ2-1
D: TRBD2
length: 15
V: TRBV6-5
DNA: TGTGCCAGCAGTCAGACTAGCGGGAGTTGGAATGAGCAGTTCTTC
CDR3: CASSQTSGSWNEQFF

size: .
J: TRBJ2-1
D: TRBD2
length: 14
V: TRBV29-1
DNA: TGCAGCGGGGCTAGCGGGGGAACCTACAATGAGCAGTTCTTC
CDR3: CSGASGGTYNEQFF

size: .
J: TRBJ2-1
D: TRBD2
length: 20
V: TRBV15
DNA: TGTGCCACCAGCAGAGATCCGCCTAGCGGGAGTAGGGGCTTTTACAATGAGCAGTTCTTC
CDR3: CATSRDPPSGSRGFYNEQFF

size: .
J: TRBJ1-1
D: .
length: 13
V: TRBV7-8
DNA: TGTGCCAGCAGCCTACGGACAAGCACTGAAGCTTTCTTT
CDR3: CASSLRTSTEAFF

size: .
J: TRBJ2-7
D: TRBD2
length: 15
V: TRBV10-3
DNA: TGTGCCATCAGGATACCTAGCGGGAGAGCCTACGAGCAGTACTTC
CDR3: CAIRIPSGRAYEQYF

size: .
J: TRBJ2-5
D: TRBD1
length: 15
V: TRBV2
DNA: TGTGCCAGCAACTTAGACAGGGGGCGAGGAGAGACCCAGTACTTC
CDR3: CASNLDRGRGETQYF

size: few
J: TRBJ1-4
D: .
length: 14
V: TRBV2
DNA: TGTGCCAGCAACTCTCAGGGTGAAAATGAAAAACTGTTTTTT
CDR3: CASNSQGENEKLFF

size: .
J: TRBJ2-2
D: .
length: 15
V: TRBV24-1
DNA: TGTGCCACCAAGATAAGCGGAACTAACACCGGGGAGCTGTTTTTT
CDR3: CATKISGTNTGELFF

size: few
J: TRBJ1-2
D: .
length: 14
V: TRBV28
DNA: TGTGCCAGCAGTGCCTTCGGCGGTTCCTATGGCTACACCTTC
CDR3: CASSAFGGSYGYTF

size: .
J: TRBJ2-1
D: TRBD1
length: 13
V: TRBV2
DNA: TGTGCCAGCAAGGGGACAGGCTACAATGAGCAGTTCTTC
CDR3: CASKGTGYNEQFF

size: .
J: TRBJ2-7
D: TRBD1
length: 16
V: TRBV4-2
DNA: TGTGCCAGCAGCCAAGTCGGACAGGGAAGCTCCTACGAGCAGTACTTC
CDR3: CASSQVGQGSSYEQYF

size: .
J: TRBJ1-1
D: TRBD1
length: 13
V: TRBV5-1
DNA: TGCGCCAGCAGCGGTGGACAGGGGACCAAGGCTTTCTTT
CDR3: CASSGGQGTKAFF

size: once
J: TRBJ2-3
D: TRBD2
length: 14
V: TRBV6-4
DNA: TGTGCCAGCAGTGACTCAGCGGGAGCAGATACGCAGTATTTT
CDR3: CASSDSAGADTQYF

size: .
J: TRBJ2-5
D: TRBD1
length: 15
V: TRBV28
DNA: TGTGCCAGCAGTTTATTCCCGGGACAGGGGGAGACCCAGTACTTC
CDR3: CASSLFPGQGETQYF

size: medium-sized
J: TRBJ1-5
D: TRBD1
length: 15
V: TRBV28
DNA: TGTGCCAGCAGCCCTGGGACAGCGAACAATCAGCCCCAGCATTTT
CDR3: CASSPGTANNQPQHF

size: .
J: TRBJ1-4
D: TRBD1
length: 13
V: TRBV28
DNA: TGTGCCAGCCTCAGGGGGCCTAATGAAAAACTGTTTTTT
CDR3: CASLRGPNEKLFF

size: .
J: TRBJ1-2
D: TRBD1
length: 16
V: TRBV5-1
DNA: TGCGCCAGCAGCTACGGGACAGGCCCCGTTAACTATGGCTACACCTTC
CDR3: CASSYGTGPVNYGYTF

size: .
J: TRBJ2-7
D: TRBD1
length: 13
V: TRBV28
DNA: TGTGCCAGCAGCCGGGGACAGGGCTACGAGCAGTACTTC
CDR3: CASSRGQGYEQYF

size: .
J: TRBJ1-1
D: .
length: 11
V: TRBV30
DNA: TGTGCCTGGAGTGTACAGGCTGAAGCTTTCTTT
CDR3: CAWSVQAEAFF

size: .
J: TRBJ2-3
D: .
length: 17
V: TRBV28
DNA: TGTGCCAGCAGTTCTGCGACTGGGGGCGGTTCCGCAGATACGCAGTATTTT
CDR3: CASSSATGGGSADTQYF

size: .
J: TRBJ2-7
D: .
length: 13
V: TRBV7-2
DNA: TGTGCCAGCAGCTTACTCAACTCGGAGGAGCAGTACTTC
CDR3: CASSLLNSEEQYF

size: .
J: TRBJ1-2
D: .
length: 13
V: TRBV10-3
DNA: TGTGCCATCAGTGAGCAGGGAAACTATGGCTACACCTTC
CDR3: CAISEQGNYGYTF

size: .
J: TRBJ2-7
D: TRBD1
length: 14
V: TRBV19
DNA: TGTGCCAGTAGTAAGGGACAGGGGATCAACGAGCAGTACTTC
CDR3: CASSKGQGINEQYF

size: .
J: TRBJ2-2
D: .
length: 14
V: TRBV5-1
DNA: TGCGCCAGCAGCTGGGGGGAGAGGACCGGGGAGCTGTTTTTT
CDR3: CASSWGERTGELFF

size: .
J: TRBJ1-1
D: TRBD1
length: 16
V: TRBV5-4
DNA: TGTGCCAGCAGCCCTGGACAGGGGGCGCGAGGGACTGAAGCTTTCTTT
CDR3: CASSPGQGARGTEAFF

size: .
J: TRBJ1-1
D: .
length: 16
V: TRBV9
DNA: TGTGCCAGCAGCGTGACCGGGACACCGATGAACACTGAAGCTTTCTTT
CDR3: CASSVTGTPMNTEAFF

size: few
J: TRBJ1-5
D: .
length: 13
V: TRBV7-2
DNA: TGTGCCAGCAGTCTCACTCAGGGGCAGCCCCAGCATTTT
CDR3: CASSLTQGQPQHF

size: .
J: TRBJ2-1
D: TRBD2
length: 15
V: TRBV7-6
DNA: TGTGCCAGCAGCTTAGGGACTAGCGGGAGCAATGAGCAGTTCTTC
CDR3: CASSLGTSGSNEQFF

size: .
J: TRBJ2-7
D: TRBD1
length: 15
V: TRBV7-2
DNA: TGTGCCAGCAGCTTAGCGTGGCAGGGGGCCTACGAGCAGTACTTC
CDR3: CASSLAWQGAYEQYF

size: .
J: TRBJ2-2
D: .
length: 14
V: TRBV5-1
DNA: TGCGCCAGCAGCCCCCCGTCCAACACCGGGGAGCTGTTTTTT
CDR3: CASSPPSNTGELFF

size: .
J: TRBJ1-1
D: .
length: 14
V: TRBV3-1/TRBV3-2
DNA: TGTGCCAGCAGCCGGCGGACAGCGAACACTGAAGCTTTCTTT
CDR3: CASSRRTANTEAFF

size: .
J: TRBJ2-1
D: .
length: 11
V: TRBV30
DNA: TGTGCCTGGAGTCTGACTATAGAGCAGTTCTTC
CDR3: CAWSLTIEQFF

size: .
J: TRBJ1-5
D: .
length: 18
V: TRBV21-1
DNA: TGTGCCAGCAGCAAAGGGGTAGGGGCGGCAGCGACCAATCAGCCCCAGCATTTT
CDR3: CASSKGVGAAATNQPQHF

size: .
J: TRBJ2-7
D: .
length: 14
V: TRBV13
DNA: TGTGCCAGCAGCCGGGACAAGATGGTCCACGAGCAGTACTTC
CDR3: CASSRDKMVHEQYF

size: .
J: TRBJ1-2
D: TRBD1
length: 14
V: TRBV28
DNA: TGTGCCAGCAGTTCCGGACAGGGGGGGTATGGCTACACCTTC
CDR3: CASSSGQGGYGYTF

size: .
J: TRBJ2-5
D: TRBD2
length: 17
V: TRBV7-2
DNA: TGTGCCAGCAGCCCCGGGGTAGCGGGAGTGAGTGAAGAGACCCAGTACTTC
CDR3: CASSPGVAGVSEETQYF

size: .
J: TRBJ1-5
D: TRBD1
length: 16
V: TRBV7-2
DNA: TGTGCCAGCAGCCTGCAGGGACAGTATAGCAATCAGCCCCAGCATTTT
CDR3: CASSLQGQYSNQPQHF